This T cell receptor (beta chain) is drawn from a study of technical replicates of blood from several donors. Here immunoSEQ multiplex PCR was the method, and the copy in TCRdb shows in-frame clones only, minus some. The data show 75,000 or so clones, roughly 94% seen once. The CDR3 has 17 amino acids. The J segment lost 6 bases and the V segment lost 2 bases, leaving 13 bases of the junction unmatched. Germline V CDR1 and CDR2: MNHNS, SASEGT. This receptor was taken from a human donor in good health. The chain couples TRBV6-1 to TRBJ1-2, with 9 nucleotides matching TRBD1. Sequenced: T cells isolated from PBMCs. The CDR3 reads CASSELTGTGTWDGYTF. In DNA form, the CDR3 reads TGTGCCAGCAGTGAACTGACCGGGACAGGGACTTGGGATGGCTACACCTTC.